These 14 T cell receptor beta chains originate from one sample sequenced in a study of CD8+ T cells in alopecia areata. Reverse transcription of extracted RNA yielded cDNA, which provided the sequencing template. Sequenced by immunoSEQ multiplex PCR; TCRdb stores in-frame clones only, minus some. Of about 180,000 clones in the sample, about 48% are singletons; the top ten hold roughly a tenth. Treatment defined: oral pan-JAK inhibitor, 5-10 mg twice daily. This specimen was CD8+ T cells sorted from blood, taken at week 24, from a patient treated with tofacitinib. Receptors were obtained from a human donor with alopecia areata.

This clone has only a few counts. The rearrangement uses TRBV19 and TRBJ2-3; 14 bases are a match to TRBD2. CDR3 size: 15 residues. CDR1 is LNHDA and CDR2 is SQIVND in the germline V gene (reference sequence). The CDR3 DNA reads TGTGCTTGTATGGGACTAGCGGGGGAGGCAGATACGCAGTATTTT. As protein: CACMGLAGEADTQYF.

This clone occurred a few times. This chain links TRBV29-1 with TRBJ2-4, with 11 bases aligning to TRBD2. The CDR3 consists of 14 residues. Germline CDR1 and CDR2: SQVTM and ANQGSEA. V trimming: 4 bases; J trimming: 8 bases; junction bases outside the gene matches: 7. The CDR3 DNA follows: TGCAGCGTTGTCGCTAGCGGGGGGCCGGACATTCAGTACTTC. Translating it yields CSVVASGGPDIQYF.

The chain has TRBV2 and TRBJ1-1; 12 nucleotides line up with TRBD1. The CDR3 has 19 residues. Germline V gene sequence: CDR1 SNHLY, CDR2 FYNNEI. The junction had 17 bases not matched to a gene; V was cut back by 8 bases and J by 1 base. The CDR3 region has the DNA TGTGCCAGCGCGTGGCCTGGGACAGGGGGCGCGGGAGAGAACACTGAAGCTTTCTTT. It yields the protein CASAWPGTGGAGENTEAFF.

The V gene is TRBV12-5, the J gene TRBJ1-2, with D hard to call. Germline-derived CDR1 and CDR2 are LGHNT and FRNRAP. Trimming removed 10 bases at V and 4 bases at J, with 13 bases between. CDR3 size: 12 residues. The CDR3 coding sequence is TGTGCTAATCCCCGGTCTTCCTATGGCTACACCTTC. Translation gives CANPRSSYGYTF.

The rearrangement uses TRBV13 and TRBJ1-5; D remains unclear. This CDR3 has 13 residues. Germline V gives CDR1 PRHDT, CDR2 FYEKMQ (reference sequence). Trimming left V 4 bases short and J 4 bases short, with 8 bases between. The CDR3 sequence: CASSSGGNQPQHF. Here the CDR3 DNA reads TGTGCCAGCAGCTCGGGAGGGAATCAGCCCCAGCATTTT. Full variable domain (outside the CDR3, taken from reference TRBV13 and TRBJ1-5): AAGVIQSPRHLIKEKRETATLKCYPIPRHDTVYWYQQGPGQDPQFLISFYEKMQSDKGSIPDRFSAQQFSDYHSELNMSSLELGDSALYFCASSSGGNQPQHFGDGTRLSIL.

CDR3 loop: CSVDIGGLTEAFF. DNA for the CDR3: TGCAGCGTTGATATTGGGGGCCTCACTGAAGCTTTCTTT. The chain has TRBV29-1 and TRBJ1-1; tentatively, D is TRBD1 (6 bases). V lost 3 bases and J 4 bases, leaving 12 bases between the germline ends. This CDR3 contains 13 residues. Germline V lookup: CDR1 SQVTM, CDR2 ANQGSEA.

This clone was found a few times. This sequence joins TRBV11-3 and TRBJ2-7; 9 bases are a match to TRBD2. V shed 1 base, J shed 5 bases, and the junction held 6 bases outside the gene matches. Germline V gene sequence: CDR1 SGHNT, CDR2 YENEEA. This CDR3 region has 15 residues. CDR3 sequence: CASSLARGGADEQYF. The CDR3, as DNA: TGTGCCAGCAGCTTAGCTCGCGGGGGGGCGGACGAGCAGTACTTC.

The chain couples TRBV9 to TRBJ1-2; 9 positions agree with TRBD1. Germline trimming cut 4 bases from V and 5 bases from J; bases unmatched to any gene: 6. Germline loops: CDR1 SGDLS, CDR2 YYNGEE. The CDR3 extends over 14 amino acids. CDR3 sequence (DNA): TGTGCCAGCAGCCCGGGACAGGGTATATATGGCTACACCTTC. This translates into CASSPGQGIYGYTF.

To note about this clone: Other DNA sequences within the sample encode an identical CDR3. V is TRBV4-3 and J is TRBJ1-5; no firm D call. CDR1 and CDR2 from the germline V gene are LGHNA and YSLEER. The CDR3 spans 13 residues. Trimming took 0 bases from V and 2 from J, leaving 2 bases between them. The CDR3 is CASSQDGNQPQHF. The CDR3 nucleotides are TGCGCCAGCAGCCAAGACGGCAATCAGCCCCAGCATTTT.

The sample holds one count of this clone. This rearrangement joins TRBV6-1 to TRBJ2-2; no clear D. This CDR3 region has 16 residues. CDR1 and CDR2 from the germline V gene are MNHNS and SASEGT. V lost 2 bases to trimming and J lost 1 base, with 11 bases between them. The CDR3 is CASSEHPLGNTGELFF. The CDR3 DNA is TGTGCCAGCAGTGAACATCCCCTAGGGAACACCGGGGAGCTGTTTTTT.

The rearrangement joins TRBV13 to TRBJ1-2, with TRBD1 matching over 10 bases. The CDR3 runs to 16 residues. V shed 2 bases and J 3 bases; nucleotides not matched to a gene: 6. Germline CDR1 PRHDT, CDR2 FYEKMQ (reference sequence). The CDR3: CASSLSGQGSYYGYTF. In DNA form, the CDR3 reads TGTGCCAGCAGCTTATCGGGACAGGGGTCTTACTATGGCTACACCTTC.

The CDR3 reads CASSQRGGGDIQYF. Written as DNA, the CDR3 is TGCGCCAGCAGCCAACGCGGGGGCGGGGACATTCAGTACTTC. The V call is TRBV4-1, the J call TRBJ2-4; D may be TRBD2 (7 bases). Germline assignment: CDR1 MGHRA and CDR2 YSYEKL. The germline V and J ends were trimmed by 2 bases and 8 bases, with 13 bases remaining between them. The CDR3 extends over 14 amino acids.

The rearrangement joins TRBV29-1 to TRBJ2-2; D uncertain. The CDR3 extends over 14 amino acids. Germline V gene sequence: CDR1 SQVTM, CDR2 ANQGSEA. V lost 4 bases to trimming and J lost 1 base, with 10 bases between them. CDR3 residues: CSVVAPQNTGELFF. CDR3 nucleotide sequence: TGCAGCGTTGTTGCACCCCAGAACACCGGGGAGCTGTTTTTT.

The chain couples TRBV29-1 to TRBJ1-2; D ambiguous. Germline CDR1 is SQVTM and CDR2 is ANQGSEA. This CDR3 comprises 13 residues. The germline V and J ends were trimmed by 0 bases and 6 bases, with 11 bases remaining between them. CDR3 coding DNA: TGCAGCGTTGAAGATAGAGGTGCACATGGCTACACCTTC. The encoded protein is CSVEDRGAHGYTF.